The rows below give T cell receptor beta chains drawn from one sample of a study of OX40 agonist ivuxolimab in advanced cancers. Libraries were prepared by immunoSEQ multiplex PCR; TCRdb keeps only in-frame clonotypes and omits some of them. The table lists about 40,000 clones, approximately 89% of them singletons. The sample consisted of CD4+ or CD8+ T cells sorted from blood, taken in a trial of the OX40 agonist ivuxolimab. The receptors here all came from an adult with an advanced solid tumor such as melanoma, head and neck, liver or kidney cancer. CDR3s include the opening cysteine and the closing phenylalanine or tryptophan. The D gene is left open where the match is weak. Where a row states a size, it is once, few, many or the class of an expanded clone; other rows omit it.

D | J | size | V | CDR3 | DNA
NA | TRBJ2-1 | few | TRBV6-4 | CASSDSGNNEQFF | TGTGCCAGCAGTGATAGCGGAAACAATGAGCAGTTCTTC
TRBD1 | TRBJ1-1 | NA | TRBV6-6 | CASSPRTGLITEAFF | TGTGCCAGCAGCCCCCGGACAGGTTTGATCACTGAAGCTTTCTTT
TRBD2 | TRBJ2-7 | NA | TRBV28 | CASSFEREGLSEQYF | TGTGCCAGCAGTTTCGAGCGGGAGGGCCTATCTGAGCAGTACTTC
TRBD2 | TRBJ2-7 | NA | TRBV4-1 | CASSRERDREQYF | TGCGCCAGCAGCCGGGAGCGGGATCGAGAGCAGTACTTC
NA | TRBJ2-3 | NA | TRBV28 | CASSTRGGDYTQYF | TGTGCCAGCAGTACACGAGGGGGGGATTATACGCAGTATTTT
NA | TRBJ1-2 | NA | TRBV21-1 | CASSKADREGPYGYTF | TGTGCCAGCAGCAAAGCGGACAGGGAGGGACCCTATGGCTACACCTTC
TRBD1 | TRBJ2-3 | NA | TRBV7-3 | CASSSTGVRTDTQYF | TGTGCCAGCAGCTCGACAGGGGTCAGAACAGATACGCAGTATTTT
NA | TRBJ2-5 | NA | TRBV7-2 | CASSSGYQYF | TGTGCCAGCAGCTCCGGCTACCAGTACTTC
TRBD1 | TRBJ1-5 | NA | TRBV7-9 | CASSRTGSNQPQHF | TGTGCCAGCAGCCGGACAGGGTCCAATCAGCCCCAGCATTTT
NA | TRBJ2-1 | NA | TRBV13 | CASSKEDSPNINEQFF | TGTGCCAGCAGCAAAGAGGACAGTCCCAACATCAATGAGCAGTTCTTC
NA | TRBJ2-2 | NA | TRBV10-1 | CASSDPQGLNTGELFF | TGCGCCAGCAGTGACCCCCAGGGCTTAAACACCGGGGAGCTGTTTTTT
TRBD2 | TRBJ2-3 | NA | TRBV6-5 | CASSPGLADTDTQYF | TGTGCCAGCAGTCCCGGACTAGCGGACACAGATACGCAGTATTTT
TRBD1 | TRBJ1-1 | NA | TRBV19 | CASSILPGQVSSREAFF | TGTGCCAGTAGTATATTACCGGGACAGGTCTCCTCAAGGGAAGCTTTCTTT
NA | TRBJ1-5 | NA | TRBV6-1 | CASRDRYSNQPQHF | TGTGCCAGCAGGGACCGGTATAGCAATCAGCCCCAGCATTTT
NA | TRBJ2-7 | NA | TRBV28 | CASSLARGEQYF | TGTGCCAGCAGTTTGGCTAGGGGCGAGCAGTACTTC
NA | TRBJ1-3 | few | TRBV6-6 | CASSYQESSGNTIYF | TGTGCCAGCAGTTACCAGGAGAGCTCTGGAAACACCATATATTTT
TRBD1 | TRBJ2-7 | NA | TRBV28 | CASSWDRGSEQYF | TGTGCCAGCAGCTGGGACAGGGGGTCCGAGCAGTACTTC
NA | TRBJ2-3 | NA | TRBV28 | CASSLADTQYF | TGTGCCAGCAGTTTAGCGGATACGCAGTATTTT